This TCR beta chain appears in the sequencing data of a study of CD8+ T cells in alopecia areata. Findings and caveats of the study: Administration of tofacitinib significantly diminished scalp clonality and expanded CD8+ clones within the top 100.

Treatment given: oral pan-JAK inhibitor, 5-10 mg twice daily. Lesional scalp punch biopsies and peripheral blood were collected from alopecia areata patients. This clone was seen only a few times. Its antigen is undetermined. Trimming stripped 8 bases from V and 3 bases from J, with 9 bases between. In germline, CDR1 is MNHEY, CDR2 SMNVEV (reference sequence). The CDR3 consists of 12 residues. RNA extraction was followed by reverse transcription into cDNA, which acted as the sequencing template. TCRdb's table, derived via immunoSEQ multiplex PCR, lists solely in-frame clones and lacks some. The sample lists more than 150,000 clones; roughly 64% were seen once.

The chain uses TRBV27 and TRBJ2-3, with D uncertain. The receptor was derived from a human donor with alopecia areata. Sequencing was performed on CD8+ T cells sorted from blood, taken at week 24, from a patient treated with tofacitinib. As DNA, the CDR3 is TGTGCCAGCGGCGTTTCTACAGATACGCAGTATTTT. It is translated as CASGVSTDTQYF.